This T cell receptor beta chain emerged from a study of cytomegalovirus exposure and HLA in healthy donors. Study findings and constraints: Earlier results showed most TCR beta V segments being productive about 87% or about 30% of the time. Cytomegalovirus-associated TCR beta chains were listed, numbering 150 to 200. Highest at DRB1 and lowest at HLA-C, TCR association rates differed among HLA loci in a later analysis.

Per the germline V gene, CDR1 is SGHRS and CDR2 is YFSETQ. Trimming shortened V by 4 bases and J by 2 bases, and 15 bases separated the two germline ends. This CDR3 has 15 amino acids. This PCR relied on a set of 60 Vbeta primers and 13 Jbeta primers. Only in-frame clones appear in the TCRdb table, and some are missing; sequencing was by immunoSEQ multiplex PCR. The sample has about 210,000 clones. Points on this clone: The antigen is unknown.

Sequenced material: PBMCs. This TCR derives from a woman aged 30 to 39 in good health and CMV-seropositive. The chain links TRBV5-1 to TRBJ2-5; a weak D match, TRBD2 (7 bases). The CDR3 sequence is CASSPGKGGQETQYF. The DNA for the CDR3 is TGCGCCAGCAGCCCTGGAAAGGGGGGGCAAGAGACCCAGTACTTC.